This T cell receptor beta chain was identified during a study of blood T cell repertoires in COVID-19 (dated by TCRdb to 2018 to 2021). General notes on the study: Samples from collaborators originated in the United States, Italy and Spain and spanned both the acute and convalescent phases of COVID-19. The prospective study material was composed of cDNA or gDNA derived from T cells, B-cell-depleted T cells, or PBMCs. Subjects who had been exposed to COVID-19, were actively infected with it, or had recovered from it provided the deeply sampled blood TCRbeta repertoires that made up the dataset. The repertoires were released in a freely available public database intended as a resource for research on the immune response to SARS-CoV-2. Samples came from the ongoing ImmuneRACE study (first 160 participants) plus 1,254 subjects from 6 global collaborators. The sample metadata nearly always contained a de-identified subject ID, COVID-19 status, age in years and sex. Where available, HLA class I and class II types were obtained from metadata supplied by the sample provider rather than from assay-based typing. On the study overall, not on this receptor specifically: Clinical and demographic metadata were provided uncurated, with the amount varying by source and participant.

About this clone: No cognate antigen has been identified for it. Within one base of it there is no much larger clone, and no base qualities were kept.

TCRbeta CDR3 regions were amplified from genomic DNA by means of the immunoSEQ Assay, a bias-controlled multiplex PCR. Per the original workflow: Nucleated cell counts per sample were estimated from amplification of reference gene primers within the assay. To quantify the absolute abundance of each unique TCRbeta CDR3 rearrangement, sequence reads were collapsed and filtered. For each sample, productive Simpson clonality was calculated by taking the square root of Simpson's diversity index across productive rearrangements. This is the immuneACCESS table as TCRdb keeps it, with only in-frame sequences that have V and J called. A part of the clones is gone; compared with another copy, unresolved V genes explain less than half, and the rest is unexplained. V, J and clone size derive from that table, while D and trimming were established from the DNA sequence. This sample comprises 250,000 to 300,000 clones, roughly 93% of them detected only once. In total, the top ten clones hold about 2% of the sample.

Unmatched junction bases come to 3, with V trimmed by 7 bases and J by 1 base. From the cysteine up to the phenylalanine, the CDR3 has a length of 13 residues. CDR3 DNA is the only sequence kept; it has 39 bases, read in frame from the first base. CDR1 MNHEY and CDR2 SVGAGI are derived from the germline V gene. In the prospective study, participants were about 18 to 90 years old, resided in about two dozen geographic areas of the United States, and were enrolled through a virtual design. In the prospective study, cohorts were assigned on the basis of participant-reported clinical history obtained from a screening survey and a study questionnaire. In the prospective study, mobile phlebotomists collected whole blood, serum and a nasopharyngeal or oropharyngeal swab from each participant. Participants in the prospective study had the option to provide additional blood draws and questionnaires over an approximately 2-month period. Before DNA extraction, prospective study blood samples were shipped either frozen or at room temperature.

Sequencing was carried out using PBMCs or T cells enriched from blood (not recorded which). The sequence joins TRBV6-5 to TRBJ2-5; 7 middle bases align to TRBD1. This receptor was taken from a woman aged 40 to 50 with acute COVID-19. DNA sequence: TGTGCCAGCAAAACAGGGGCCCAAGAGACCCAGTACTTC. This sequence encodes CASKTGAQETQYF.